A single sample is the source of the 19 T cell receptor beta chains below, sequenced in a study of beta chain features in type 1 diabetes (dated by TCRdb to 2017 to 2018). Libraries were constructed by the immunoSEQ multiplex PCR assay. The High Capacity cDNA Reverse Transcription Kit was used to reverse transcribe all of the isolated RNA, meaning that expressed TCRB transcripts were what got sequenced. This immuneACCESS table, as held by TCRdb, lists in-frame sequences with V and J called but not all clones. Of the missing ones, under half trace to an unresolved V gene in checked studies; the others have no known cause. A total of about 900,000 clones appear in this sample, 15% to 20% of them only once. The ten biggest clones cover 0.023% of the sample. Sequencing was performed on naive CD4+ T cells from blood. The cell subset or site label on this specimen signifies: true naive CD4+ T cells. These TCRs come from a woman aged 18-29 years in good health.

Concerning this clone itself: Mismatch with germline at one junction end may stem from a read error. The chain carries TRBV6-5 and TRBJ2-1; tentatively, D is TRBD2 (6 bases). This CDR3 is built from 12 residues. The V gene's germline CDR1 is MNHEY and CDR2 SVGAGI. The CDR3 DNA reads as TGTGCCAGCAGTTACATTGGCGGGGTTTACGTCTTC. This codes for CASSYIGGVYVF.

J is TRBJ2-1 and V is TRBV4-3; D remains unclear. Looked up from germline, CDR1 is LGHNA and CDR2 is YSLEER. The CDR3 contains 13 residues. Trimming left V 1 base short and J 2 bases short, with 3 bases between. The CDR3 DNA sequence: TGCGCCAGCAGCCAAGGGACCTACAATGAGCAGTTCTTC. Translated, it gives CASSQGTYNEQFF.

This clone was observed a handful of times. The chain couples TRBV2 to TRBJ1-2; 9 bases agree with TRBD1. The CDR3 is made up of 14 amino acids. J was trimmed by 7 bases and V by 3 bases; bases with no gene match: 6. Germline-derived CDR1 and CDR2 are SNHLY and FYNNEI. CDR3 nucleotides: TGTGCCAGCAGTGATCAACAGGGGGCCGGTGGCTACACCTTC. This translates into CASSDQQGAGGYTF.

There are a few counts of this clone. The chain joins TRBV25-1 to TRBJ1-2; the D is unclear. Germline-derived CDR1 and CDR2 are MGHDK and SYGVNS. The CDR3 sequence is 13 residues long. V lost 1 base and J lost 5, with 8 bases in between. CDR3 residues: CASSELRGYGYTF. CDR3 sequence (DNA): TGTGCCAGCAGTGAATTACGAGGATATGGCTACACCTTC.

The rearrangement links TRBV5-1 to TRBJ2-3; 12 bases are a match to TRBD2. Germline V gene lookup returns CDR1 SGHRS and CDR2 YFSETQ. This CDR3 has 16 residues. The trim removed 4 bases at V and 3 bases at J, leaving 6 bases unmatched. The CDR3 is CASSEGLAGTTDTQYF. The CDR3 bases are TGCGCCAGCAGCGAAGGACTAGCGGGAACAACAGATACGCAGTATTTT.

The V and J genes are TRBV15 and TRBJ1-1; D is unresolved. Germline CDR1 is LNHNV and CDR2 is YYDKDF (reference sequence). Trimming left V 1 base short and J 1 base short, with 10 bases between. The length of the CDR3 is 15 residues. CDR3 nucleotides: TGTGCCACCAGCAGAGCAGGAACGGGGAACACTGAAGCTTTCTTT. It codes for CATSRAGTGNTEAFF.

This clone was observed a handful of times. This chain joins TRBV7-2 and TRBJ2-7, with D possibly matching TRBD1 (6 bases). The CDR3 runs to 15 residues. Germline V gene sequence: CDR1 SGHTA, CDR2 FQGNSA. Trimming cost V 4 bases and J 1 base, with 14 bases left between them. The CDR3 region is CASSSSTGGSYEQYF. The CDR3 DNA reads as TGTGCCAGCAGCTCGTCGACAGGCGGTTCCTACGAGCAGTACTTC. Filled out from reference TRBV7-2 and TRBJ2-7, the complete variable domain reads GAGVSQSPSNKVTEKGKDVELRCDPISGHTALYWYRQSLGQGLEFLIYFQGNSAPDKSGLPSDRFSAERTGGSVSTLTIQRTQQEDSAVYLCASSSSTGGSYEQYFGPGTRLTVT.

This clone has just one count. V is TRBV19 and J is TRBJ1-5; 10 bases line up with TRBD1. The CDR3 extends over 17 amino acids. Germline loops: CDR1 LNHDA, CDR2 SQIVND (reference sequence). After removal of 5 bases from V and 0 bases from J, the junction contained 7 bases not matched to a gene. The CDR3 DNA follows: TGTGCCAGTAGTTTTGGACAGGGGGGTTATAGCAATCAGCCCCAGCATTTT. Translating it yields CASSFGQGGYSNQPQHF.

The CDR3 region is CASSPQDILNYGYTF. CDR3 nucleotides: TGTGCCAGCTCACCTCAGGACATCCTTAACTATGGCTACACCTTC. The V call is TRBV18, the J call TRBJ1-2; D may be TRBD1 (5 bases). V was cut by 3 bases and J by 1 base, with 12 bases left in between. Germline V gene data show CDR1 as KGHSH and CDR2 as LQKENI. This CDR3 comprises 15 residues. The complete variable domain, with remaining parts taken from reference TRBV18 and TRBJ1-2, reads NAGVMQNPRHLVRRRGQEARLRCSPMKGHSHVYWYRQLPEEGLKFMVYLQKENIIDESGMPKERFSAEFPKEGPSILRIQQVVRGDSAAYFCASSPQDILNYGYTFGSGTRLTVV.

The table lists this clone with a few counts. This chain uses TRBV6-1 with TRBJ2-4; 10 positions agree with TRBD1. The CDR3 totals 15 residues. After removal of 9 bases from V and 2 bases from J, the junction contained 7 bases not matched to a gene. CDR1 and CDR2 from the germline V gene are MNHNS and SASEGT. The CDR3 loop is CASKTGGMTKNIQYF. The CDR3 region has the DNA TGTGCCAGTAAGACAGGGGGCATGACCAAAAACATTCAGTACTTC.

This sequence joins TRBV25-1 and TRBJ2-7, with 8 nucleotides matching TRBD1. The trim removed 5 bases at V and 7 bases at J, leaving 19 bases unmatched. This CDR3 is 17 amino acids long. CDR1 is MGHDK, CDR2 SYGVNS, per germline. The CDR3 nucleotides read TGTGCCAGCAGTAGGTTATCGACAGGGGAGTATCGTGGGGAGCAGTACTTC. Amino acids: CASSRLSTGEYRGEQYF.

This clone has more than one count but fewer than ten. This sequence joins TRBV27 and TRBJ2-2; D unresolved. The V and J ends lost 2 bases and 6 bases respectively, with 10 bases between them. The CDR3 runs 14 residues. Germline V gene sequence: CDR1 MNHEY, CDR2 SMNVEV (reference sequence). The chain's CDR3 is CASSLEVHPGELFF. The CDR3 DNA is TGTGCCAGCAGTTTAGAGGTCCACCCCGGGGAGCTGTTTTTT.

A note on this clone: Other DNA sequences in the sample encode the same CDR3. The V call is TRBV9, the J call TRBJ2-6; no firm D call. Trimming cost V 0 bases and J 1 base, with 5 bases left between them. Germline V CDR1 and CDR2: SGDLS, YYNGEE. The CDR3 is 15 amino acids. CDR3 region: CASSVAPSGANVLTF. The CDR3 nucleotides read TGTGCCAGCAGCGTAGCCCCGTCTGGGGCCAACGTCCTGACTTTC.

V usage is TRBV5-4 and J usage is TRBJ2-1, with 12 positions matching TRBD2. CDR1 and CDR2 (germline): SGHNT, YYREEE (reference sequence). The CDR3 covers 15 residues. Unmatched junction bases numbered 7, after V lost 4 bases and J lost 8 bases. Written as DNA, the CDR3 is TGTGCCAGCAGCCCGACTAGCGGGAGTAACCATGAGCAGTTCTTC. Translation: CASSPTSGSNHEQFF. Combining the CDR3 with reference TRBV5-4 and TRBJ2-1 gives the whole variable domain ETGVTQSPTHLIKTRGQQVTLRCSSQSGHNTVSWYQQALGQGPQFIFQYYREEENGRGNFPPRFSGLQFPNYSSELNVNALELDDSALYLCASSPTSGSNHEQFFGPGTRLTVL.

V gene TRBV11-2 combines with J gene TRBJ1-1, with D unclear. V lost 5 bases and J 0 bases, leaving 10 bases between the germline ends. The CDR3 spans 14 residues. CDR1 SGHAT and CDR2 FQNNGV come from the germline V gene. As DNA, the CDR3 is TGTGCCAGCAGCACTAATGGACTGAACACTGAAGCTTTCTTT. Protein sequence: CASSTNGLNTEAFF.

The chain uses TRBV9 and TRBJ1-2, with a weak D call TRBD1 (6 bases). This CDR3 has 15 amino acids. Trimming shortened V by 0 bases and J by 2 bases, and 11 bases separated the two germline ends. Germline V gene sequence: CDR1 SGDLS, CDR2 YYNGEE. Written as DNA, the CDR3 is TGTGCCAGCAGCGTAGGGTGGGGGGCAAACTATGGCTACACCTTC. Protein: CASSVGWGANYGYTF.

The rearrangement links TRBV28 to TRBJ2-3; 7 bases are a match to TRBD2. The CDR3 runs 14 residues. V dropped 6 bases and J dropped 3; count of bases not matched to a gene: 6. CDR1 and CDR2 (germline): MDHEN, SYDVKM. CDR3 DNA sequence: TGTGCCAGCAGAGCGGGATTTTCGACAGATACGCAGTATTTT. Translating it yields CASRAGFSTDTQYF.

On this clone: Other DNA sequences of this sample code for an identical CDR3. The rearrangement uses TRBV20-1 and TRBJ2-7; D unclear. With 1 base removed from V and 5 bases from J, the gap between germline ends came to 6 bases. The CDR3 loop spans 11 amino acids. Germline-derived CDR1 and CDR2 are DFQATT and SNEGSKA (reference sequence). CDR3 amino acids: CSARVPDEQYF. For the CDR3, the DNA is TGCAGTGCTAGAGTCCCAGACGAGCAGTACTTC.

This clone was picked up a small number of times. The gene calls are TRBV6-1 and TRBJ2-7; 7 bases are a match to TRBD2. The germline V gene has CDR1 MNHNS and CDR2 SASEGT. J was trimmed by 1 base and V by 7 bases; bases with no gene match: 4. This CDR3 contains 13 residues. CDR3 protein: CASTLAESYEQYF. The CDR3 region has the DNA TGTGCCAGCACTCTAGCGGAGTCCTACGAGCAGTACTTC.